This TCR beta chain was recorded in a study of T cell responses to AZD1222 COVID-19 vaccine. Broader study findings: With two AZD1222 doses given, Spike-specific TCR breadth and depth both rose. Recipients of AZD1222 seropositive at baseline numbered only 6 or 7. Nearly half of spike-specific TCRs reportedly target variant regions that are unmutated in the B.1.351 and B.1.1.7 variants.

Germline CDR1 KGHSH, CDR2 LQKENI. The CDR3 loop spans 14 amino acids. The V gene end was trimmed by 3 bases and the J gene end by 7 bases; junction bases not matched to a gene: 7. Using immunoSEQ multiplex PCR, the repertoire was profiled, and TCRdb retains in-frame clones only, with some absent. Of tens of thousands of clones listed, approximately 90% are singletons. Worth noting for this clone: The target antigen is unknown.

This clonotype originated in an adult in good health. The sample consisted of peripheral blood, taken on day 0 of AZD1222 vaccination. The rearrangement uses TRBV18 and TRBJ1-2, with 8 positions matching TRBD1. The CDR3 region has the DNA TGTGCCAGCTCACCCCAGGGGGCGGGAGTTGGCTACACCTTC. Its protein is CASSPQGAGVGYTF.